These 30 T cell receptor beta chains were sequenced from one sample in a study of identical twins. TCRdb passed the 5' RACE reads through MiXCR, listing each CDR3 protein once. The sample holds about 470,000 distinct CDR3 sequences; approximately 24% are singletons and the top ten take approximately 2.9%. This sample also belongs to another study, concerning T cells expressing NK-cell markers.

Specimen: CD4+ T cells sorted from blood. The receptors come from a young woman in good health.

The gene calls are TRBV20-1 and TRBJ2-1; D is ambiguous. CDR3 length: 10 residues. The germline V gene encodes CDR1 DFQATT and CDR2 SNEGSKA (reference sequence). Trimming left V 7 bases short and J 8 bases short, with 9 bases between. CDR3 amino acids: CSGALHEQFF. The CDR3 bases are TGCAGTGGCGCGCTACATGAGCAGTTCTTC.

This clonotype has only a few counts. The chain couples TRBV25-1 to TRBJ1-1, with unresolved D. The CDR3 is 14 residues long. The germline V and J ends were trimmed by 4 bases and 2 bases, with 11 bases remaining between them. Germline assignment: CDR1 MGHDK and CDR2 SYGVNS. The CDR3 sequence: CASSVAGGNTEAFF. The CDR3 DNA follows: TGTGCCAGCAGTGTTGCGGGAGGAAACACTGAAGCTTTCTTT. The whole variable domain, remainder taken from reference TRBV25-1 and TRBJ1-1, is EADIYQTPRYLVIGTGKKITLECSQTMGHDKMYWYQQDPGMELHLIHYSYGVNSTEKGDLSSESTVSRIRTEHFPLTLESARPSHTSQYLCASSVAGGNTEAFFGQGTRLTVV.

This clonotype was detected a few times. This CDR3 reads CASGEIKDGEQFF. Written as DNA, the CDR3 is TGTGCCAGCGGCGAGATCAAAGACGGTGAGCAGTTCTTC. The chain uses TRBV7-8 and TRBJ2-1; no firm D call. Germline loops: CDR1 SGHVS, CDR2 FQNEAQ. V lost 8 bases and J 9 bases, leaving 17 bases between the germline ends. There are 13 residues in the CDR3.

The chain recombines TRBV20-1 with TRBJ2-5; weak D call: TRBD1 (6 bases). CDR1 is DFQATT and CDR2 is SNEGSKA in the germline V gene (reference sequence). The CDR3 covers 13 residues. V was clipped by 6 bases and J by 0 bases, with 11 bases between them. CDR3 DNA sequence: TGCAGTGCCCGGACAGATCACCAAGAGACCCAGTACTTC. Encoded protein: CSARTDHQETQYF.

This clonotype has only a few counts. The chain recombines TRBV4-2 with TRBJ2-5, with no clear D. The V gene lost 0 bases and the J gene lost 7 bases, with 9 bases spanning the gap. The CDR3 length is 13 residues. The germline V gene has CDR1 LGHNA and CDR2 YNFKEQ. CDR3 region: CASSQEAGRTQYF. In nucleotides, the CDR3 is TGTGCCAGCAGCCAAGAGGCCGGGCGGACCCAGTACTTC.

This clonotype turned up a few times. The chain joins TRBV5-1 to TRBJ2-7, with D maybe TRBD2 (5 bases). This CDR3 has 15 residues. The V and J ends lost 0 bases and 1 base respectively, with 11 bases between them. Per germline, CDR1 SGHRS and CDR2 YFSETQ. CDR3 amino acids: CASSLDPGSSYEQYF. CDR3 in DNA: TGCGCCAGCAGCTTGGATCCGGGGTCTTCCTACGAGCAGTACTTC. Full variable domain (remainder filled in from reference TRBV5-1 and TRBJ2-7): KAGVTQTPRYLIKTRGQQVTLSCSPISGHRSVSWYQQTPGQGLQFLFEYFSETQRNKGNFPGRFSGRQFSNSRSEMNVSTLELGDSALYLCASSLDPGSSYEQYFGPGTRLTVT.

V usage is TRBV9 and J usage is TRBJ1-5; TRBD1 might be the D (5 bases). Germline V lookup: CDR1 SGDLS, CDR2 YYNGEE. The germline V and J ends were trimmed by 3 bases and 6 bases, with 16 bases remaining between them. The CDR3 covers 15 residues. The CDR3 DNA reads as TGTGCCAGCAGCGGAGAGGGGCGGCTGGGTCAGCCCCAGCATTTT. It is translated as CASSGEGRLGQPQHF.

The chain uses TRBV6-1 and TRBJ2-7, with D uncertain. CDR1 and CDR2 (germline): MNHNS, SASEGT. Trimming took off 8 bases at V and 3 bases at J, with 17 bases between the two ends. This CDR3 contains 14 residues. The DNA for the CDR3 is TGTGCCAGCCGCAGAACGGCAGGCGACTACGAGCAGTACTTC. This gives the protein CASRRTAGDYEQYF.

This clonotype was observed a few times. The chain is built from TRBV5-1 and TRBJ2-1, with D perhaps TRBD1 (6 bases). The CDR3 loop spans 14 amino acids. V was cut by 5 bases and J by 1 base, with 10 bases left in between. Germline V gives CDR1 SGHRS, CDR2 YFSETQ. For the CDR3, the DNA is TGCGCCAGCAGAACAGGGTTGTCCTACAATGAGCAGTTCTTC. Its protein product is CASRTGLSYNEQFF.

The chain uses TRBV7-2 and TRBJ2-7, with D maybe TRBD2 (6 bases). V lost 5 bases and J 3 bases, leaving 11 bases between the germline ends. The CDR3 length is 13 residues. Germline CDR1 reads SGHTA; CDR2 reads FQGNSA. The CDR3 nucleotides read TGTGCCAGCAGCCCCGTAGCGGACTACGAGCAGTACTTC. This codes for CASSPVADYEQYF.

The CDR3 nucleotides read TGCAGTGCTACCGGGACAGGGGATTCCTACGAGCAGTACTTC. It translates to CSATGTGDSYEQYF. J is TRBJ2-7 and V is TRBV20-1; 10 positions agree with TRBD1. Germline CDR1 DFQATT, CDR2 SNEGSKA (reference sequence). Trimming removed 4 bases from V and 1 base from J; junction bases left unmatched: 4. This CDR3 region has 14 residues.

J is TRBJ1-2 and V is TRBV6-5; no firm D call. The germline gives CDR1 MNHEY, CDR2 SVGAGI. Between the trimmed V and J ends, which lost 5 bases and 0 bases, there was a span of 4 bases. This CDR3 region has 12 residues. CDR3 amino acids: CASSTPNYGYTF. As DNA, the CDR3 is TGTGCCAGCAGTACCCCTAACTATGGCTACACCTTC.

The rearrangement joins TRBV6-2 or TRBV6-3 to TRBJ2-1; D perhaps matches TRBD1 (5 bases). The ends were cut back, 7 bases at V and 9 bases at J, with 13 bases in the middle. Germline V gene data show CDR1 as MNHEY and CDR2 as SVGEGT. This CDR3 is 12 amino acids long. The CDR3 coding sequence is TGTGCCAGCACTTCCAGGCAGGGTGAGCAGTTCTTC. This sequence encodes CASTSRQGEQFF.

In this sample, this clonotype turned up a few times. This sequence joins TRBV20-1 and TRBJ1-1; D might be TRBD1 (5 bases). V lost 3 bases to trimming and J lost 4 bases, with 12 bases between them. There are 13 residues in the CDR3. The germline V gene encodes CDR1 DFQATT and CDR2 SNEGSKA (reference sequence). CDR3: CSASRAAGTEAFF. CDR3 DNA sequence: TGCAGTGCTAGCAGGGCGGCGGGCACTGAAGCTTTCTTT.

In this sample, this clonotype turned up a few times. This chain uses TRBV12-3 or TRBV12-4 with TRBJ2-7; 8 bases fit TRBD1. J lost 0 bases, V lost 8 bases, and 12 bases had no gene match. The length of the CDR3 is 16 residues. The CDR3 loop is CASSPSHTGGSYEQYF. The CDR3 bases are TGTGCCAGCTCCCCTTCCCACACAGGGGGCTCCTACGAGCAGTACTTC.

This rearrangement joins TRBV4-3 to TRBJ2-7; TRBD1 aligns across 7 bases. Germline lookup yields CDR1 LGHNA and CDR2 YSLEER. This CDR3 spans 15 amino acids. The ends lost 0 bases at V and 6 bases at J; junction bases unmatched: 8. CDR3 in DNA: TGCGCCAGCAGCCAAGATCATCACAGGGGATTCGAGCAGTACTTC. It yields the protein CASSQDHHRGFEQYF.

The CDR3 DNA follows: TGCGCCAGCAGCTCCCGTGACTATGGCTACACCTTC. It encodes CASSSRDYGYTF. The chain links TRBV5-1 to TRBJ1-2; the D is unclear. Germline lookup yields CDR1 SGHRS and CDR2 YFSETQ. This CDR3 region has 12 residues. Trimming left V 3 bases short and J 3 bases short, with 6 bases between.

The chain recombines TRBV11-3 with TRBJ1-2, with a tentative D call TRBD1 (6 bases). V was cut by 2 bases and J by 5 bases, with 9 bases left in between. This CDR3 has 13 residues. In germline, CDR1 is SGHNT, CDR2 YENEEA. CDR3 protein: CASSLPQGYGYTF. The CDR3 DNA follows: TGTGCCAGCAGCTTACCACAGGGTTATGGCTACACCTTC. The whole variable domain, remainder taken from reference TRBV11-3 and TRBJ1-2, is EAGVVQSPRYKIIEKKQPVAFWCNPISGHNTLYWYLQNLGQGPELLIRYENEEAVDDSQLPKDRFSAERLKGVDSTLKIQPAELGDSAVYLCASSLPQGYGYTFGSGTRLTVV.

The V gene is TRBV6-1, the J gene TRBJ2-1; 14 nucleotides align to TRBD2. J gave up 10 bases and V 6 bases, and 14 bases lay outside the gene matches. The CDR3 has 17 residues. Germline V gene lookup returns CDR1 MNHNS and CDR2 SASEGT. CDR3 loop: CASSRTSGLAGVSEQFF. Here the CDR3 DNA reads TGTGCCAGCAGCCGAACCTCGGGACTAGCGGGAGTTAGCGAGCAGTTCTTC.

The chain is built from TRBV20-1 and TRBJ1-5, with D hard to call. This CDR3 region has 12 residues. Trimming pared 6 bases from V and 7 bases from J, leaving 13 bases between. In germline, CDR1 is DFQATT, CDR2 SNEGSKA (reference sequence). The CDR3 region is CSAAGFDQPQHF. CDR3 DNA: TGCAGTGCGGCGGGGTTCGACCAGCCCCAGCATTTT.

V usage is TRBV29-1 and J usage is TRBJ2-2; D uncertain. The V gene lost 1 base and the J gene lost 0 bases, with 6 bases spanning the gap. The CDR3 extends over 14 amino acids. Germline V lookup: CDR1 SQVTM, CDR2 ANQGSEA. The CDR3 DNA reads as TGCAGCGTTGAAGGGATATCGAACACCGGGGAGCTGTTTTTT. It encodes CSVEGISNTGELFF.

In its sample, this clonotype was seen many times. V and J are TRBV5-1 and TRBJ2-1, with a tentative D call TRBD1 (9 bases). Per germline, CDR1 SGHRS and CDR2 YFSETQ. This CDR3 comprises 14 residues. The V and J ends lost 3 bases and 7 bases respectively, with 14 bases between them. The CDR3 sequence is CASSSGGTGNEQFF. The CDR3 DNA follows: TGCGCCAGCAGCTCGGGGGGGACAGGGAATGAGCAGTTCTTC.

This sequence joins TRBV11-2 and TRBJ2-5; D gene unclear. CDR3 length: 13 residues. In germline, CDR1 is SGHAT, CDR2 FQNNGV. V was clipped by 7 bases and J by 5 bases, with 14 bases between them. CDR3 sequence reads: CASTPLHPETQYF. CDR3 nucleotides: TGTGCCAGCACCCCGCTTCACCCGGAGACCCAGTACTTC.

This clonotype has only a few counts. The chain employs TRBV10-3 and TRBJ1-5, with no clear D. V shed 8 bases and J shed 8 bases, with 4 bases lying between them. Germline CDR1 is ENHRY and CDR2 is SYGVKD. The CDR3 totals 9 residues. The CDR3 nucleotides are TGTGCCATCGGGGAGCCCCAGCATTTT. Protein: CAIGEPQHF.

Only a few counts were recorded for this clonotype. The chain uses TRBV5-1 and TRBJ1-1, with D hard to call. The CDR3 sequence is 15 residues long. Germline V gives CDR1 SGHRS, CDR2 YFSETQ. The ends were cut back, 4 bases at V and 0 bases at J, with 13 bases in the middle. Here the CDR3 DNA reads TGCGCCAGCAGCGTTTCTGGGCGGGTGAACACTGAAGCTTTCTTT. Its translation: CASSVSGRVNTEAFF.

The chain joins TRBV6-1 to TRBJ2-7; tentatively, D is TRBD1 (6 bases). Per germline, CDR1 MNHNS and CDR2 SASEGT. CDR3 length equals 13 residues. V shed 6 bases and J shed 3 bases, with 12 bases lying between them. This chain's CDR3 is CASRRQDGYEQYF. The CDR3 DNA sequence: TGTGCCAGCAGGCGACAGGACGGCTACGAGCAGTACTTC.

CDR3 residues: CAGSGGIGETQYF. DNA of the CDR3: TGTGCCGGTAGCGGGGGCATAGGGGAGACCCAGTACTTC. The chain carries TRBV6-1 and TRBJ2-5; 9 bases agree with TRBD2. The germline gives CDR1 MNHNS, CDR2 SASEGT. The trim removed 11 bases at V and 5 bases at J, leaving 9 bases unmatched. This CDR3 has 13 amino acids.

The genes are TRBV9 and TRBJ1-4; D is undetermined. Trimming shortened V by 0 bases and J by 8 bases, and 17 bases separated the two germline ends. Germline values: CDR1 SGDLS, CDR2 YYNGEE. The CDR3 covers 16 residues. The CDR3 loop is CASSVAPGVKVEKLFF. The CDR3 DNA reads TGTGCCAGCAGCGTAGCGCCCGGCGTAAAAGTCGAAAAACTGTTTTTT.

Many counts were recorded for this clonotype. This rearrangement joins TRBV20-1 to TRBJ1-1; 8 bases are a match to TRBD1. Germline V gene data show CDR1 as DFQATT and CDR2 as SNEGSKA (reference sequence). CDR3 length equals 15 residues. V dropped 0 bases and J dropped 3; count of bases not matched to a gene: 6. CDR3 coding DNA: TGCAGTGCTAGAGATCCCCAGGGGGCCGACACTGAAGCTTTCTTT. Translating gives CSARDPQGADTEAFF.

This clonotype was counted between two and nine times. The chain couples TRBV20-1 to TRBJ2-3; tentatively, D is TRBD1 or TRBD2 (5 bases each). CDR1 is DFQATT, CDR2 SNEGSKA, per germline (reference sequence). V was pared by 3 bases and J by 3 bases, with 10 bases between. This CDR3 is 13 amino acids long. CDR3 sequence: CSASPGPTDTQYF. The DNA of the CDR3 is TGCAGTGCTAGTCCGGGACCAACAGATACGCAGTATTTT.